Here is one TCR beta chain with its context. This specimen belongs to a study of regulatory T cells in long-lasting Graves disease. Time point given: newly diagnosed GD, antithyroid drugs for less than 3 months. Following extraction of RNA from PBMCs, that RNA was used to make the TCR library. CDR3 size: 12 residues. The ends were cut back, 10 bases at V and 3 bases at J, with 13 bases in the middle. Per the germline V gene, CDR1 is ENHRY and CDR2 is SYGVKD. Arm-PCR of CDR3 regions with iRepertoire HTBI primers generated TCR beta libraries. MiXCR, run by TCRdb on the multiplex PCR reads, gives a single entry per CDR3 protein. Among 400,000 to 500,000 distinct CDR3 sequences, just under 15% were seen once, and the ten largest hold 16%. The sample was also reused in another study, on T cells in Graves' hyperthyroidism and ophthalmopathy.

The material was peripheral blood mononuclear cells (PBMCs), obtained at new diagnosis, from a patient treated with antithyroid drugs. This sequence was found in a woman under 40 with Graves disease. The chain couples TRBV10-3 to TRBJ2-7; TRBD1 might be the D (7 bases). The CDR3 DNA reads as TGTGCCACCTCGGGGGACAGCTACGAGCAGTACTTC. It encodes CATSGDSYEQYF.